This T cell receptor beta chain was found in a study of OX40 agonist ivuxolimab in advanced cancers. Across the whole study: The patients received ivuxolimab by intravenous route every 2 weeks at 0.01 to 10 mg/kg. People in dose escalation had one of these cancers: hepatocellular carcinoma, melanoma, renal cell or head and neck cancer.

Study-wide results and caveats: Averaging showed that CD8+ T cells had more expanded clones than CD4+ did.

Comment on this clone: What it binds is not known.

Here immunoSEQ multiplex PCR was the method, and the copy in TCRdb shows in-frame clones only, minus some. Counted here are some 52,000 clones, approximately 87% occurring once; the ten biggest clones make up 5.5% to 7%. Individuals having autoimmune disease history or systemic immunosuppression were not enrolled. Germline lookup yields CDR1 MNHEY and CDR2 SMNVEV (reference sequence). Between the trimmed V and J ends, which lost 2 bases and 3 bases, there was a span of 6 bases. This CDR3 has 13 amino acids. The TCR sequence derives from an adult with an advanced solid tumor such as melanoma, head and neck, liver or kidney cancer. The starting material was CD4+ or CD8+ T cells sorted from blood, obtained in a trial of the OX40 agonist ivuxolimab. The V gene is TRBV27, the J gene TRBJ2-3; the D gene is possibly TRBD1 (5 bases). This CDR3 reads CASSLRGTDTQYF. For the CDR3, the DNA is TGTGCCAGCAGTTTAAGGGGAACAGATACGCAGTATTTT.